The 2 T cell receptor delta chains presented below share a single source sample, sequenced in a study of γδ T cells in repeated Plasmodium falciparum infection. TCRdb re-processed the multiplex PCR reads via CATT. The repertoire holds some 51,000 delta-chain clones, with roughly 2% as singletons. Bulk repertoires came from Vgamma9/Vdelta2+ or Vdelta2-negative gammadelta T cells flow-sorted from PBMC. The specimen sequenced was gamma-delta T cells from blood. The receptors come from a pool of human donors (malaria-infected and uninfected, not separated).

Note on this clone: The protein TCRdb gives is from a much larger clone and does not agree with this DNA's translation at residue 5, likely a read error; the protein shown here comes from the DNA. The chain is built from TRDV2 and TRDJ1, with D possibly being TRDD3 (6 bases). The J gene, left out of TCRdb, was set here by checking the DNA against germline. The V gene lost 3 bases and the J gene lost 3 bases, with 22 bases spanning the gap. This CDR3 contains 17 residues. Germline-derived CDR1 and CDR2 are GEAIGNYY and EKD. CDR3 protein: CACDHVLRAGDPDKLIF. The CDR3 bases are TGTGCCTGTGACCACGTACTGCGCGCTGGGGATCCCGATAAACTCATCTTT.

This clone counts as large (0.1 to 1%). Other DNA sequences of this sample code for an identical CDR3. The DNA for the CDR3 is TGTGCTCTTGGGGAACCCCACATTAATGCAGGGGGGCACACCGATAAACTCATCTTT. This codes for CALGEPHINAGGHTDKLIF. The V call is TRDV1, the J call TRDJ1; tentative D call: TRDD3 (5 bases). The CDR3 runs 19 residues. The V gene lost 1 base and the J gene lost 0 bases, with 21 bases spanning the gap. Germline CDR1 TSWWSYY, CDR2 QGS.